This section outlines one T cell receptor beta chain sequence together with its context. Its antigen is still unknown. This entry belongs to a study of T cells expressing NK-cell markers. Overall study context: It was from sorted CD3+CD56+NKG2C+, CD3+CD56+NKG2C- and CD3+CD56-NKG2C+ T cells that TCR beta repertoires came. Regarding the study as a whole: Whether the expanded NKG2C+ T cell clones recognized HCMV remained unclear. These clonotypes additionally ranked first within the CD3+CD56-NKG2C+ fraction of a handful of donors.

5'RACE template switching with UMIs produced the TCR beta cDNA. No DNA is given; TCRdb re-called the 5' RACE reads and lists each CDR3 protein once. This sample's table reports about 380,000 distinct CDR3 sequences. CDR1 is LNHDA, CDR2 SQIVND, per germline (reference sequence). The CDR3 loop spans 15 amino acids. Sample: blood T cells: a sorted CD56 or NKG2C T cell subset, CD4+ or CD8+ T cells, or bulk PBMC T cells (not recorded which). This TCR came from a man between 18 and 69 years old in good health. The chain uses TRBV19 and TRBJ2-7; TCRdb names TRBD1, which stays unverified in the absence of DNA. CDR3 region: CASSIRDRGPYEQYF.